What follows describes a single T cell receptor beta chain. The antigen is undetermined. These data originate in a study of immune evolution from preneoplasia to lung adenocarcinoma. Overall study results and limits: Top clone share appeared to fall from AAH through AIS, MIA, adenocarcinoma. Normal lung had highest clonality; later lesions appeared denser, more diverse.

The V and J ends lost 4 bases and 2 bases, in that order; junction bases with no gene match: 3. The germline V gene has CDR1 SGHTS and CDR2 YDEGEE. The CDR3 totals 16 residues. Histologic diagnosis was independently verified by two lung pathologists. TCRdb's copy holds only in-frame clones and misses some; the assay was immunoSEQ multiplex PCR. In the table there are about 5,500 clones, approximately 87% of which are singletons. The origin of this receptor is a person aged 65 to 85 with lung adenocarcinoma. The gene calls are TRBV5-8 and TRBJ2-5; 15 nucleotides agree with TRBD2. Sequencing used FFPE adjacent normal lung tissue. CDR3 amino acids: CASSQGLAGGQETQYF. The CDR3 nucleotides are TGTGCCAGCAGCCAAGGACTAGCGGGGGGGCAAGAGACCCAGTACTTC.